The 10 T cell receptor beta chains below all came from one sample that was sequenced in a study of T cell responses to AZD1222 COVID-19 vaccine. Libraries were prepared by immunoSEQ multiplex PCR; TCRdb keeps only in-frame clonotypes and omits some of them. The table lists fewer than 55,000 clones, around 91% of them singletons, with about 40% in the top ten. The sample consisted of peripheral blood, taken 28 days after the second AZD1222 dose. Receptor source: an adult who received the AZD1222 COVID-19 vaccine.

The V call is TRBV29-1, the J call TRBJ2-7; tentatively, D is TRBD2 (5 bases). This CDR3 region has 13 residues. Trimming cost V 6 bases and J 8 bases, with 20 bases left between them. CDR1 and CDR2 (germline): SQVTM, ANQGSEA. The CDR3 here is CSVIPGSSTKQYF. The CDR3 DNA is TGCAGCGTAATTCCGGGAAGTTCCACCAAGCAGTACTTC.

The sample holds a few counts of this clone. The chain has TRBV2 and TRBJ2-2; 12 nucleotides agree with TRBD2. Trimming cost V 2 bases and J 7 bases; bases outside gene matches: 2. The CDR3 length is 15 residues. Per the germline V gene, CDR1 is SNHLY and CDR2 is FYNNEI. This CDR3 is CASSETSGGHGELFF. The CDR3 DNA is TGTGCCAGCAGTGAAACTAGCGGGGGGCACGGGGAGCTGTTTTTT.

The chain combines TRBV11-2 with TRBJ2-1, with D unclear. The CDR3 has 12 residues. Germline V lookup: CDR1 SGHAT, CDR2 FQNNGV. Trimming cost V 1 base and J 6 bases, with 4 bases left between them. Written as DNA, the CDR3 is TGTGCCAGCAGCTTAGGGGCCAATGAGCAGTTCTTC. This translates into CASSLGANEQFF.

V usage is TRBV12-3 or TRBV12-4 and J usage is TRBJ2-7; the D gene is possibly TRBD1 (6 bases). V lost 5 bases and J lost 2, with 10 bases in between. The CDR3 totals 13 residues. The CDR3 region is CASSRQDTYEQYF. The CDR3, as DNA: TGTGCCAGCAGTCGACAGGACACCTACGAGCAGTACTTC.

The CDR3 is CASGSGGATQYF. The CDR3 DNA sequence: TGTGCTAGTGGTTCGGGAGGCGCGACCCAGTACTTC. The chain couples TRBV12-5 to TRBJ2-5; 7 bases are shared with TRBD2. Germline trimming cut 4 bases from V and 7 bases from J; bases unmatched to any gene: 3. The CDR3 is 12 residues long. CDR1 is LGHNT and CDR2 is FRNRAP in the germline V gene.

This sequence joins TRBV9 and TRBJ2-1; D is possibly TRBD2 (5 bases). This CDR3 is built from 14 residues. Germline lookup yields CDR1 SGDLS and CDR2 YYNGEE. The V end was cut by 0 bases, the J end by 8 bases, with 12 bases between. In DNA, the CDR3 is TGTGCCAGCAGCGTAGGTGCTAGCCCCCATGAGCAGTTCTTC. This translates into CASSVGASPHEQFF.

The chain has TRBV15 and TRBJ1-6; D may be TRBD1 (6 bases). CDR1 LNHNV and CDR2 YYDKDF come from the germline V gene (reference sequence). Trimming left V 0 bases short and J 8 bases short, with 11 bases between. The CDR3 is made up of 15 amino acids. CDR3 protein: CATSRDWQGYSPLHF. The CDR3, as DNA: TGTGCCACCAGCAGAGATTGGCAGGGGTATTCACCCCTCCACTTT.

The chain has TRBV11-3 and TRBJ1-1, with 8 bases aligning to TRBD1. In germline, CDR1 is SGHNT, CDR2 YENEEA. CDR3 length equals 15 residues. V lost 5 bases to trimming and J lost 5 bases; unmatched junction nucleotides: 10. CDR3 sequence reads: CASSLTTGVATEAFF. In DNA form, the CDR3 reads TGTGCCAGCAGCCTAACGACAGGGGTGGCGACTGAAGCTTTCTTT.

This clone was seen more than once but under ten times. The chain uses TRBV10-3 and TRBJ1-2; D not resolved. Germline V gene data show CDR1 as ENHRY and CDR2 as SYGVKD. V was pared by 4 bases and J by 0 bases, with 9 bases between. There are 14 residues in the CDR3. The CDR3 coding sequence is TGTGCCATCAGTGGGGCGGGCACTAACTATGGCTACACCTTC. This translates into CAISGAGTNYGYTF.

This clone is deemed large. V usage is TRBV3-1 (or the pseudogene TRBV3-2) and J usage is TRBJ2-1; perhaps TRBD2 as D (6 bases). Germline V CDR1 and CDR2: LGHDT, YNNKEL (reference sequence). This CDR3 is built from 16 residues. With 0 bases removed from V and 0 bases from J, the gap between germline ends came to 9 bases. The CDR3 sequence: CASSQDGGSSYNEQFF. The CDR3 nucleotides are TGTGCCAGCAGCCAAGATGGGGGGAGCTCCTACAATGAGCAGTTCTTC.